Shown below are 27 T cell receptor beta chains from a single sample sequenced in a study of T-cell memory formation after mild COVID-19 (dated by TCRdb to about 2021). Libraries came from 5' RACE. Sequencing used an Illumina NovaSeq 6000. TCRdb itself trimmed the public reads at Q25 with fastp, ran MiXCR and retained productive beta chains. Rows are unified per CDR3 protein, each entry keeping the most common DNA and genes. The sample contains about 320,000 distinct CDR3 sequences, more than 13% of them found a single time. The ten largest make up roughly 23% of the sample. The sequencing input was PBMCs or a T cell subset sorted from them (not recorded which). These receptors were taken from a man between 18 and 29 years old who had mild COVID-19 (a few samples of this study predate the infection). The sample titles of this study are shuffled in the database, so cell type and time point are left out; the donor was told from shared clones.

The CDR3 DNA sequence: TGTGCCAGCAGGTCCAGGCTAGCGCCCGGAGAGACCCAGTACTTC. Its translation: CASRSRLAPGETQYF. The V gene is TRBV7-6, the J gene TRBJ2-5; weak D call: TRBD2 (6 bases). Trimming took 6 bases from V and 4 from J, leaving 18 bases between them. Per the germline V gene, CDR1 is SGHVS and CDR2 is FNYEAQ. This CDR3 has 15 amino acids.

As DNA, the CDR3 is TGTGCCAGCAGCTTAGGTGGGGCAGGGGGAGAGACCCAGTACTTC. Encoded protein: CASSLGGAGGETQYF. The rearrangement links TRBV7-2 to TRBJ2-5; the match to TRBD1 covers 7 bases. CDR1 and CDR2 from the germline V gene are SGHTA and FQGNSA. The junction had 6 bases not matched to a gene; V was cut back by 1 base and J by 4 bases. There are 15 residues in the CDR3. Full variable domain (outside the CDR3, taken from reference TRBV7-2 and TRBJ2-5): GAGVSQSPSNKVTEKGKDVELRCDPISGHTALYWYRQSLGQGLEFLIYFQGNSAPDKSGLPSDRFSAERTGGSVSTLTIQRTQQEDSAVYLCASSLGGAGGETQYFGPGTRLLVL.

V is TRBV7-9 and J is TRBJ2-3; the match to TRBD2 covers 9 bases. Trimming at V came to 11 bases and at J to 10 bases, leaving 13 bases not matched to a gene. The length of the CDR3 is 13 residues. Germline CDR1 reads SEHNR; CDR2 reads FQNEAQ (reference sequence). The CDR3 nucleotides are TGTGCCGGGAGGACTAGCGTCCCGGAGGCGCAGTATTTT. This codes for CAGRTSVPEAQYF.

V and J are TRBV21-1 and TRBJ2-3; TRBD2, the D gene given by the table, was not confirmed from the DNA. TRBV21-1 is a pseudogene. The CDR3 sequence is 13 residues long. CDR3 protein: CASSKGGRDTQYF. In DNA form, the CDR3 reads TGTGCCAGCAGCAAAGGAGGGCGGGATACGCAGTATTTT.

This clonotype came up many times. The genes are TRBV2 and TRBJ1-5; D perhaps matches TRBD1 (6 bases). The CDR3 contains 14 residues. V shed 2 bases and J shed 7 bases, with 12 bases lying between them. Per germline, CDR1 SNHLY and CDR2 FYNNEI. This CDR3 reads CASSELEGGQPQHF. In DNA, the CDR3 is TGTGCCAGCAGTGAACTAGAGGGGGGGCAGCCCCAGCATTTT.

This clonotype has only a few counts. The chain joins TRBV4-3 to TRBJ2-3; 8 bases are shared with TRBD2. The CDR3 runs to 14 residues. With V trimmed by 2 bases and J by 4 bases, 2 bases remained unmatched. Germline-derived CDR1 and CDR2 are LGHNA and YSLEER. CDR3 amino acids: CASSQRTSSDTQYF. CDR3 bases: TGCGCCAGCAGCCAACGGACTAGCTCAGATACGCAGTATTTT.

The table lists this clonotype with a few counts. The V call is TRBV12-3 or TRBV12-4, the J call TRBJ2-2; 8 nucleotides align to TRBD1. V dropped 6 bases and J dropped 4; count of bases not matched to a gene: 7. This CDR3 has 15 residues. The DNA of the CDR3 is TGTGCCAGCAGCGAAGACAGGGGAGGCACCGGGGAGCTGTTTTTT. Protein sequence: CASSEDRGGTGELFF.

This clonotype was seen a few times. The chain employs TRBV9 and TRBJ2-1; D possibly corresponds to TRBD2 (5 bases). The germline V gene encodes CDR1 SGDLS and CDR2 YYNGEE. The germline V and J ends were trimmed by 3 bases and 10 bases, with 14 bases remaining between them. CDR3 length: 13 residues. The CDR3 nucleotides read TGTGCCAGCAGCGCGCCTCGCGGGCAGGAGCAGTTCTTC. Translating gives CASSAPRGQEQFF.

The chain joins TRBV7-2 to TRBJ2-4; D is unclear. Germline V gene lookup returns CDR1 SGHTA and CDR2 FQGNSA. V lost 0 bases, J lost 8 bases, and 14 bases lay in between. The length of the CDR3 is 15 residues. CDR3 amino acids: CASSLAPGSQYIQYF. In DNA form, the CDR3 reads TGTGCCAGCAGCTTAGCGCCCGGCTCCCAATACATTCAGTACTTC.

This clonotype came up many times. The V gene is TRBV6-4, the J gene TRBJ2-5; tentative D call: TRBD2 (7 bases). The CDR3 runs 16 residues. The germline V and J ends were trimmed by 4 bases and 5 bases, with 20 bases remaining between them. CDR1 MRHNA and CDR2 SNTAGT come from the germline V gene. CDR3 sequence (DNA): TGTGCCAGCAGTGCCGAGGGGGGGTCAGGCGTGGAGACCCAGTACTTC. Residues: CASSAEGGSGVETQYF.

The gene calls are TRBV12-3 or TRBV12-4 and TRBJ2-2, with D uncertain. The CDR3 is 15 residues long. Trimming removed 5 bases at V and 8 bases at J, with 18 bases between. DNA for the CDR3: TGTGCCAGCAGTCCTCCCTGGACCCGGGCGGGGGAGCTGTTTTTT. Protein: CASSPPWTRAGELFF.

Concerning this clonotype: The junction departs from the called germline gene at one end, perhaps through a read error. The J gene is TRBJ1-1, the V gene TRBV5-5; D call uncertain. Germline loops: CDR1 SGHKS, CDR2 YYEKEE (reference sequence). This CDR3 region has 11 residues. CDR3 nucleotide sequence: TGTGCCAGCAGCTTGGGCCCTGAATCTTTCTTT. Translation gives CASSLGPESFF.

V is TRBV5-6 and J is TRBJ1-4; D remains ambiguous. CDR3 length equals 13 residues. Germline CDR1 reads SGHDT; CDR2 reads YYEEEE. Between the trimmed V and J ends, which lost 0 bases and 8 bases, there was a span of 8 bases. CDR3 amino acids: CASSLVMGEKLFF. The CDR3 DNA reads as TGTGCCAGCAGCTTGGTCATGGGAGAAAAACTGTTTTTT.

This clonotype was seen a few times. The chain employs TRBV30 and TRBJ2-7, with TRBD2 identical over 11 bases. The V gene end was trimmed by 2 bases and the J gene end by 4 bases; junction bases not matched to a gene: 4. The CDR3 runs to 14 residues. Germline V gives CDR1 GTSNPN, CDR2 SVGIG (reference sequence). This CDR3 is CAWSRLAGTYEQYF. The CDR3 nucleotides are TGTGCCTGGAGTAGACTAGCGGGGACATACGAGCAGTACTTC.

V and J are TRBV6-5 and TRBJ2-2; no clear D gene. V lost 2 bases, J lost 6 bases, and 13 bases lay in between. Per the germline V gene, CDR1 is MNHEY and CDR2 is SVGAGI. The CDR3 is 15 amino acids. The CDR3 nucleotides read TGTGCCAGCAGTTACAACCTGCTCGGGCCCGGGGAGCTGTTTTTT. Translation gives CASSYNLLGPGELFF.

Comment on this clonotype: The junction does not match germline at one end; this may be a read error. The rearrangement links TRBV7-9 to TRBJ2-1, with D tentatively TRBD2 (7 bases). CDR1 is SEHNR, CDR2 FQNEAQ, per germline (reference sequence). The CDR3 is 14 amino acids. For the CDR3, the DNA is TGTGCCAGCAGCTTACGGGGGGCCAGTAATGAGCAGTCCTTC. This translates into CASSLRGASNEQSF.

CDR3 amino acids: CASSLVWGWSDQPQHF. The CDR3 DNA reads TGTGCCAGCAGCTTAGTCTGGGGCTGGTCGGATCAGCCCCAGCATTTT. The chain recombines TRBV7-9 with TRBJ1-5; tentatively, D is TRBD1 (5 bases). V lost 1 base to trimming and J lost 5 bases, with 15 bases between them. Per the germline V gene, CDR1 is SEHNR and CDR2 is FQNEAQ (reference sequence). The length of the CDR3 is 16 residues.

This chain connects TRBV4-1 to TRBJ1-1; no clear D gene. V was shortened by 2 bases and J by 2 bases, with 9 bases between the two germline ends. The germline CDR1 and CDR2 sequences are MGHRA and YSYEKL. This CDR3 contains 14 residues. The CDR3: CASSQYYGNTEAFF. The DNA of the CDR3 is TGCGCCAGCAGCCAATATTACGGCAACACTGAAGCTTTCTTT.

This clonotype was detected many times. The chain employs TRBV20-1 and TRBJ2-5, with TRBD2 matching 8 bases. The CDR3 runs 16 residues. V lost 0 bases, J lost 8 bases, and 14 bases stayed unmatched. Germline loops: CDR1 DFQATT, CDR2 SNEGSKA (reference sequence). The CDR3, as DNA: TGCAGTGCTAGAGATCCTGGGGGAGCGGGGGAGGGAACCCAGTACTTC. Residues: CSARDPGGAGEGTQYF.

This clonotype was observed a few times. The chain carries TRBV7-6 and TRBJ2-3; D remains ambiguous. The germline V gene encodes CDR1 SGHVS and CDR2 FNYEAQ. The CDR3 totals 14 residues. V gave up 5 bases and J gave up 0 bases, with 9 bases separating them. CDR3 coding DNA: TGTGCCAGCAGCATGTCAGGAAGCACAGATACGCAGTATTTT. This codes for CASSMSGSTDTQYF.

This clonotype was found a few times. The rearrangement joins TRBV6-2 or TRBV6-3 to TRBJ1-3; D may be TRBD1 (5 bases). Germline assignment: CDR1 MNHEY and CDR2 SVGEGT. The CDR3 contains 14 residues. The V end lost 8 bases, the J end lost 0 bases, and 11 bases lay between the germline ends. The CDR3 reads CASRDASSGNTIYF. The CDR3 DNA sequence: TGTGCCAGCCGGGACGCAAGCTCTGGAAACACCATATATTTT.

This sequence joins TRBV12-3 or TRBV12-4 and TRBJ1-1; D is ambiguous. The V and J ends lost 6 bases and 3 bases respectively, with 14 bases between them. The CDR3 totals 14 residues. The CDR3 DNA reads TGTGCCAGCAGGCCCGAGAGGGTGGACACTGAAGCTTTCTTT. Encoded protein: CASRPERVDTEAFF.

The rearrangement joins TRBV6-5 to TRBJ2-5; 7 bases align to TRBD1. CDR1 is MNHEY and CDR2 is SVGAGI in the germline V gene. The CDR3 spans 15 residues. V was pared by 5 bases and J by 2 bases, with 8 bases of the junction left unmatched. The CDR3 region is CASSQTWGQQETQYF. The CDR3 DNA reads as TGTGCCAGCAGTCAGACTTGGGGACAGCAAGAGACCCAGTACTTC.

The chain links TRBV20-1 to TRBJ1-1; D unresolved. Germline lookup yields CDR1 DFQATT and CDR2 SNEGSKA (reference sequence). The ends were cut back, 3 bases at V and 1 base at J, with 12 bases in the middle. The CDR3 runs to 14 residues. CDR3 DNA sequence: TGCAGTGCTAGTATGGACGGAACGAACACTGAAGCTTTCTTT. Translating it yields CSASMDGTNTEAFF.

This clonotype was counted only a few times. The V gene is TRBV20-1, the J gene TRBJ2-7, with a tentative D call TRBD2 (6 bases). CDR1 is DFQATT, CDR2 SNEGSKA, per germline (reference sequence). This CDR3 contains 10 residues. V lost 3 bases and J lost 10, with 10 bases in between. CDR3 amino acids: CSASKGGQYF. CDR3 DNA: TGCAGTGCTAGTAAGGGAGGACAGTACTTC.

This sequence joins TRBV7-2 and TRBJ2-7, with D perhaps being TRBD1 or TRBD2 (6 bases each). The CDR3 extends over 13 amino acids. Trimming took off 5 bases at V and 6 bases at J, with 14 bases between the two ends. Per the germline V gene, CDR1 is SGHTA and CDR2 is FQGNSA. The CDR3 loop is CASSLRGVREQYF. CDR3 in DNA: TGTGCCAGCAGCCTAAGGGGGGTCCGCGAGCAGTACTTC. Drawing the rest from reference TRBV7-2 and TRBJ2-7, the complete variable domain is GAGVSQSPSNKVTEKGKDVELRCDPISGHTALYWYRQSLGQGLEFLIYFQGNSAPDKSGLPSDRFSAERTGGSVSTLTIQRTQQEDSAVYLCASSLRGVREQYFGPGTRLTVT.

DNA of the CDR3: TGTGCCAGCAGCCGCACAGGGGGCGCACGTGGCTACACCTTC. This translates into CASSRTGGARGYTF. This chain uses TRBV7-2 with TRBJ1-2; 9 nucleotides match TRBD1. Trimming at V came to 5 bases and at J to 7 bases, leaving 8 bases not matched to a gene. This CDR3 is 14 amino acids long. Germline values: CDR1 SGHTA, CDR2 FQGNSA.